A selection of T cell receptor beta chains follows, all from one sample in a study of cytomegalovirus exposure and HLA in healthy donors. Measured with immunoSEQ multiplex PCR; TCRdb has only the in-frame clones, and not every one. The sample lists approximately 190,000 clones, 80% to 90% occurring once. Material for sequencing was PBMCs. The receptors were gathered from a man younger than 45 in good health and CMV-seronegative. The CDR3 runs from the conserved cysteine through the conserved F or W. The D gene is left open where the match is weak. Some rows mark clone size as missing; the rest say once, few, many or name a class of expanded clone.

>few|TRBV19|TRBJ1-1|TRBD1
CASWDRGMNTEAFF
TGTGCCAGTTGGGACAGGGGCATGAACACTGAAGCTTTCTTT
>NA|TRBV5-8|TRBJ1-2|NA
CASSPPPGVGYTF
TGTGCCAGCAGTCCCCCGCCCGGGGTTGGCTACACCTTC
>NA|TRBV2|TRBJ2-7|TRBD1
CASSELRGLDEQYF
TGTGCCAGCAGTGAGCTCAGGGGGCTCGACGAGCAGTACTTC
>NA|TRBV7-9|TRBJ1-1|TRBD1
CSSSSPNRGPMNTEAFF
TGTTCCAGCAGCTCCCCTAACAGGGGCCCCATGAACACTGAAGCTTTCTTT
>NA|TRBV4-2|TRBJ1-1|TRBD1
CASSPTTGGNTEAFF
TGTGCCAGCAGCCCTACTACAGGGGGGAACACTGAAGCTTTCTTT
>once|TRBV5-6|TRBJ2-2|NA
CASSPDPGVWTGELFF
TGTGCCAGCAGCCCTGACCCAGGGGTGTGGACCGGGGAGCTGTTTTTT
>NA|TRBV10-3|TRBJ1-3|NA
CAISGAGDTGNTIYF
TGTGCCATCAGTGGGGCAGGGGATACAGGAAACACCATATATTTT
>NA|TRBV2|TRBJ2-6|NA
CASTRRLSGANVLTF
TGTGCCAGCACCCGCCGACTGTCTGGGGCCAACGTCCTGACTTTC
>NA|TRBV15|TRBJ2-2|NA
CATSRSRERGELFF
TGTGCCACCAGCAGGTCCAGGGAACGCGGGGAGCTGTTTTTT
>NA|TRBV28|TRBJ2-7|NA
CASSQGIYEQYF
TGTGCCAGCAGCCAGGGAATCTACGAGCAGTACTTC
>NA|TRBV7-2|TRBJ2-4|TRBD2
CASSLDLGLAGAKNIQYF
TGTGCCAGCAGCTTGGACCTAGGACTAGCGGGGGCCAAAAACATTCAGTACTTC
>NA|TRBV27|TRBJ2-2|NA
CASSLVTGAELFF
TGTGCCAGCAGCCTCGTGACAGGAGCGGAGCTGTTTTTT
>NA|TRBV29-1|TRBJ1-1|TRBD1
CSAPAHLGTGGSNTEAFF
TGCAGCGCCCCAGCCCATCTCGGGACAGGGGGCTCAAACACTGAAGCTTTCTTT
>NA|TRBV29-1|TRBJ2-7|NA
CSVGQYSYEQYF
TGCAGCGTTGGGCAGTACTCCTACGAGCAGTACTTC
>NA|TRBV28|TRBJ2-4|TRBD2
CASSPGGSIQYF
TGTGCCAGCAGCCCGGGGGGAAGCATTCAGTACTTC
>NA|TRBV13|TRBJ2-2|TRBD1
CASRSQGSLAGELFF
TGTGCCAGCAGGTCACAGGGGAGTTTGGCCGGGGAGCTGTTTTTT
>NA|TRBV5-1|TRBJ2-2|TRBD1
CASSLRSDRVGNTGELFF
TGCGCCAGCAGCTTGCGCTCAGACAGGGTGGGGAACACCGGGGAGCTGTTTTTT
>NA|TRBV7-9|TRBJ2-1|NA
CASSLVLNEQFF
TGTGCCAGCAGCTTAGTTCTCAATGAGCAGTTCTTC
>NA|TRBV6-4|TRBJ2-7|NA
CASSERYLLENEQYF
TGTGCCAGCAGTGAAAGGTATCTTCTAGAGAACGAGCAGTACTTC
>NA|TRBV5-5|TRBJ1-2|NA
CASSYEAQFNYGYTF
TGTGCCAGCAGCTACGAGGCCCAATTTAACTATGGCTACACCTTC
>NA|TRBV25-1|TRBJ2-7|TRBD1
CASARDRGTYEQYF
TGTGCCAGCGCGAGGGACAGGGGGACCTACGAGCAGTACTTC
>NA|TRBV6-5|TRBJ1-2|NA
CASSYDRKKNYGYTF
TGTGCCAGCAGTTACGACAGGAAAAAGAACTATGGCTACACCTTC
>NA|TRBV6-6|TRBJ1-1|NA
CASSYPTGSNTEAFF
TGTGCCAGCAGTTACCCGACAGGATCGAACACTGAAGCTTTCTTT
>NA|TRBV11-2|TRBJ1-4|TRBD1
CASRGQGSEKLFF
TGTGCCAGCAGGGGACAGGGAAGTGAAAAACTGTTTTTT
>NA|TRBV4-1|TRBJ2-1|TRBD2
CASSQGLAGVYNEQFF
TGCGCCAGCAGCCAAGGTCTAGCGGGGGTATACAATGAGCAGTTCTTC
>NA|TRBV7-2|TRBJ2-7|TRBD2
CASSTPGLAYEQYF
TGTGCCAGCAGCACCCCGGGACTAGCGTACGAGCAGTACTTC
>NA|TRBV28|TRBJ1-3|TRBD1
CASRGQGLSSGNTIYF
TGTGCCAGCAGGGGACAGGGGCTGAGCTCTGGAAACACCATATATTTT
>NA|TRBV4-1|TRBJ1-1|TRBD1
CASSQWDREVTEAFF
TGCGCCAGCAGCCAATGGGACAGGGAGGTTACTGAAGCTTTCTTT
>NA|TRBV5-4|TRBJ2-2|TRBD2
CASSFRLAGNTGELFF
TGTGCCAGCAGCTTCCGGCTAGCGGGCAACACCGGGGAGCTGTTTTTT
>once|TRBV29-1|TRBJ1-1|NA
CSVATPWGGLMNTEAFF
TGCAGCGTTGCTACACCCTGGGGGGGTCTTATGAACACTGAAGCTTTCTTT
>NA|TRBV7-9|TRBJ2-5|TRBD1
CASSSLGTGFGETQYF
TGTGCCAGCAGCTCCCTCGGGACAGGGTTCGGGGAGACCCAGTACTTC
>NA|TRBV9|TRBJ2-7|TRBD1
CASSPGGVSYYEQYF
TGTGCCAGCAGCCCAGGGGGTGTGTCGTACTACGAGCAGTACTTC
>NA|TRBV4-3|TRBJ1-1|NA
CASSQGTGSNTEAFF
TGCGCCAGCAGCCAAGGAACAGGGTCGAATACTGAAGCTTTCTTT
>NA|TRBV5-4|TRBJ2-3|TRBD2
CASFAPGTRSTDTQYF
TGTGCCAGCTTCGCCCCCGGGACTAGAAGCACAGATACGCAGTATTTT
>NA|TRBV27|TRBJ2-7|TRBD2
CASKFSEIAGVDEQYF
TGTGCCAGCAAGTTTTCGGAGATAGCGGGAGTAGACGAGCAGTACTTC
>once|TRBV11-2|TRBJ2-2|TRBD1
CASRVIRGPSRQGLFF
TGTGCCAGCAGAGTTATCAGGGGGCCCTCTCGCCAGGGGCTGTTTTTT
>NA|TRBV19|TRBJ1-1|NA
CACQGNTEAFF
TGTGCCTGCCAGGGGAACACTGAAGCTTTCTTT
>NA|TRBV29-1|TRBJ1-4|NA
CSVVGVGGGKLFF
TGCAGCGTTGTGGGGGTTGGGGGGGGAAAACTGTTTTTT
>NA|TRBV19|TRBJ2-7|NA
CASSILGGQHYEQYF
TGTGCCAGTAGTATCTTGGGCGGGCAGCACTACGAGCAGTACTTC
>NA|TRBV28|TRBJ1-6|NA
CASRPTAGRGSPLHF
TGTGCCAGCAGACCCACGGCAGGGAGGGGTTCACCCCTCCACTTT
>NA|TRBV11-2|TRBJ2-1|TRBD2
CASSLSSSGVYNEQFF
TGTGCCAGCAGCTTATCGTCTAGCGGGGTCTACAATGAGCAGTTCTTC
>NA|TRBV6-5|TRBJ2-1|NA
CASSTAGPYNEQFF
TGTGCCAGCAGTACGGCGGGGCCCTACAATGAGCAGTTCTTC
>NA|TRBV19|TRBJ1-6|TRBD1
CASSRRTGHNSPLHF
TGTGCCAGTAGTAGGCGGACAGGACATAATTCACCCCTCCACTTT
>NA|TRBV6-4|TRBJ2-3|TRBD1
CASSDPRDRDTQYF
TGTGCCAGCAGTGACCCCCGGGACAGAGATACGCAGTATTTT
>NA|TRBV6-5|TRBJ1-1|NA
CASLGRMNTEAFF
TGTGCCAGCCTAGGTAGGATGAACACTGAAGCTTTCTTT
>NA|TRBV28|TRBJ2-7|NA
CASSLGPSYEQYF
TGTGCCAGCAGTTTAGGGCCGAGCTACGAGCAGTACTTC
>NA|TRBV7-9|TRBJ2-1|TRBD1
CASSSTGGPPGNEQFF
TGTGCCAGCAGCTCCACAGGGGGCCCGCCGGGGAATGAGCAGTTCTTC
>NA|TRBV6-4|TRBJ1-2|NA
CASSDSWTANYGYTF
TGTGCCAGCAGTGACTCTTGGACAGCTAACTATGGCTACACCTTC
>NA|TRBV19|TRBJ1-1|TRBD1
CATSWQGDTEAFF
TGTGCCACCTCGTGGCAGGGGGACACTGAAGCTTTCTTT
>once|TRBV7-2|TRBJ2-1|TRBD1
CASSSRVGRDSPFF
TGTGCCAGCAGTTCAAGGGTTGGCCGGGACAGCCCGTTCTTC